The table lists the clone carrying this T cell receptor (beta chain) with a few counts. TCRdb analysed the 5' RACE reads with MiXCR anew, one entry per CDR3 protein. The sample contains about 240,000 distinct CDR3 sequences, about 13% of which appear only once. The data belong to a study of identical twins. This CDR3 is 13 amino acids long. Germline CDR1 is SGHVS and CDR2 is FQNEAQ. V dropped 5 bases and J dropped 3 bases, with 11 bases sitting between them. The same sample was also used in a study of yellow fever vaccine responses in identical twins. As that study records: The T cell response to vaccination in identical twins was reportedly partly convergent and partly personalized.

The source is a young woman in good health. The rearrangement uses TRBV7-8 and TRBJ2-7; weak D call: TRBD1 (6 bases). The sample consisted of memory (CD45RO+) T cells sorted from blood. The CDR3 sequence is CASSSQGNYEQYF. DNA of the CDR3: TGTGCCAGCAGCAGCCAGGGGAACTACGAGCAGTACTTC.